Listed below are T cell receptor beta chains from one sample, sequenced in a study of OX40 agonist ivuxolimab in advanced cancers. Using immunoSEQ multiplex PCR, the repertoire was profiled, and TCRdb retains in-frame clones only, with some absent. Of tens of thousands of clones listed, roughly nine tenths are singletons. Sequences were derived from CD4+ or CD8+ T cells sorted from blood, sampled in a trial of the OX40 agonist ivuxolimab. The origin of the receptors is an adult with an advanced solid tumor such as melanoma, head and neck, liver or kidney cancer. Both conserved end residues are part of each CDR3. A D gene is named only where the DNA matches it firmly. Rows give clone size only sometimes, using once, few, many, or a class for an expanded clone.

abundance	j_gene	d_gene	v_gene	CDR3aa	CDR3nt
NA	TRBJ2-7	NA	TRBV5-6	CASSPGTLGAYEQYF	TGTGCCAGCAGCCCGGGGACACTGGGGGCCTACGAGCAGTACTTC
NA	TRBJ2-2	NA	TRBV6-6	CASIPGANTGELFF	TGTGCCAGCATACCGGGGGCTAACACCGGGGAGCTGTTTTTT
NA	TRBJ1-1	NA	TRBV9	CASRNTVNTEAFF	TGTGCCAGCAGAAATACAGTGAACACTGAAGCTTTCTTT
NA	TRBJ2-3	NA	TRBV5-1	CASSLEAPGTDTQYF	TGCGCCAGCAGCTTGGAAGCTCCAGGCACAGATACGCAGTATTTT
NA	TRBJ2-3	NA	TRBV27	CASSSTHNTDTQYF	TGTGCCAGCAGTTCAACGCACAACACAGATACGCAGTATTTT
NA	TRBJ1-2	TRBD1	TRBV11-3	CASSPAGTDYGYTF	TGTGCCAGCAGCCCTGCCGGGACAGACTATGGCTACACCTTC
NA	TRBJ1-1	NA	TRBV9	CASSIRDVNMNTEAFF	TGTGCCAGCAGCATCCGGGACGTAAACATGAACACTGAAGCTTTCTTT
NA	TRBJ2-1	NA	TRBV6-1	CASSEKDWYNEQFF	TGTGCCAGCAGTGAAAAAGACTGGTACAATGAGCAGTTCTTC
NA	TRBJ2-7	NA	TRBV5-4	CASSFTVGSYEQYF	TGTGCCAGCAGCTTCACTGTAGGTAGCTACGAGCAGTACTTC
NA	TRBJ2-2	TRBD1	TRBV10-3	CAITPTGGAGELFF	TGTGCCATCACCCCGACAGGGGGTGCCGGGGAGCTGTTTTTT
once	TRBJ1-4	NA	TRBV19	CASVGQFFGEKLFF	TGTGCCAGTGTGGGGCAGTTTTTTGGGGAAAAACTGTTTTTT
NA	TRBJ2-3	NA	TRBV18	CASSPSLLTATSQMQYF	TGTGCCAGCTCACCATCCCTGTTGACAGCCACTTCTCAAATGCAGTATTTT
NA	TRBJ2-7	NA	TRBV28	CASSLYVAGEQYF	TGTGCCAGCAGTTTATATGTGGCGGGCGAGCAGTACTTC
NA	TRBJ2-4	TRBD2	TRBV18	CASSLRTGGENIQYF	TGTGCCAGCTCCCTGAGGACGGGAGGTGAAAACATTCAGTACTTC
NA	TRBJ1-2	NA	TRBV7-3	CASSPSAGPNYGYTF	TGTGCCAGCAGCCCGAGCGCCGGGCCGAACTATGGCTACACCTTC
NA	TRBJ2-7	TRBD2	TRBV28	CASSFARGGQVVYEQYF	TGTGCCAGCAGTTTTGCCCGGGGAGGGCAGGTGGTCTACGAGCAGTACTTC
once	TRBJ1-2	NA	TRBV28	CASSLDDYGYTF	TGTGCCAGCAGTTTAGATGACTATGGCTACACCTTC
once	TRBJ2-1	NA	TRBV9	CASNFEGRRDEQFF	TGTGCCAGCAACTTCGAAGGGAGGCGGGATGAGCAGTTCTTC
NA	TRBJ2-7	NA	TRBV19	CASSIERGSLMYEQYF	TGTGCCAGTAGTATCGAGAGGGGTAGCTTGATGTACGAGCAGTACTTC
NA	TRBJ2-7	NA	TRBV5-5	CASSLEGYEQYF	TGTGCCAGCAGCTTGGAGGGGTACGAGCAGTACTTC
NA	TRBJ1-1	NA	TRBV11-3	CASSPKEAGNTEAFF	TGTGCCAGCAGCCCCAAGGAGGCTGGGAACACTGAAGCTTTCTTT
NA	TRBJ1-2	TRBD1	TRBV11-3	CASARDRGSHGYTF	TGTGCCAGCGCCCGGGACAGGGGGAGCCATGGCTACACCTTC
NA	TRBJ1-2	TRBD1	TRBV19	CASSIERGRGGYTF	TGTGCCAGTAGTATAGAAAGGGGGCGCGGTGGCTACACCTTC
NA	TRBJ2-7	NA	TRBV2	CASSDTESSYEQYF	TGTGCCAGCAGTGACACCGAATCCTCCTACGAGCAGTACTTC
NA	TRBJ1-1	NA	TRBV30	CAGKNTEAFF	TGTGCTGGAAAGAACACTGAAGCTTTCTTT
NA	TRBJ2-5	NA	TRBV5-1	CASSLSPGVGETQYF	TGCGCCAGCAGCTTGTCGCCAGGGGTCGGGGAGACCCAGTACTTC
NA	TRBJ2-7	NA	TRBV5-1	CASSLAQGEGEQYF	TGCGCCAGCAGCTTGGCACAGGGCGAGGGCGAGCAGTACTTC
NA	TRBJ2-2	NA	TRBV19	CASSIFPTTLGNTGELFF	TGTGCCAGTAGTATTTTCCCCACAACCTTAGGGAACACCGGGGAGCTGTTTTTT
NA	TRBJ2-2	TRBD1	TRBV18	CASSTDRGSGELFF	TGTGCCAGCTCAACGGACAGGGGATCGGGGGAGCTGTTTTTT
NA	TRBJ2-2	NA	TRBV10-3	CAISDFQTLGGELFF	TGTGCCATCAGTGATTTCCAGACCCTGGGGGGGGAGCTGTTTTTT
NA	TRBJ2-7	NA	TRBV2	CASSERGYEQYF	TGTGCCAGCAGTGAACGGGGTTACGAGCAGTACTTC
NA	TRBJ2-1	TRBD1	TRBV29-1	CSKTGDGYNEQFF	TGCAGTAAGACAGGGGATGGCTACAATGAGCAGTTCTTC
few	TRBJ1-5	NA	TRBV7-9	CASTIDNQPQHF	TGTGCCAGCACCATAGACAATCAGCCCCAGCATTTT
NA	TRBJ2-5	TRBD2	TRBV5-1	CASSSPTSGRVWYQETQYF	TGCGCCAGCAGCTCCCCTACTAGCGGGAGGGTTTGGTACCAAGAGACCCAGTACTTC
NA	TRBJ2-1	NA	TRBV7-9	CASSRGGPYNEQFF	TGTGCCAGCAGCCGGGGTGGCCCCTACAATGAGCAGTTCTTC
NA	TRBJ2-3	NA	TRBV12-5	CASGLVGGDTQYF	TGTGCTAGTGGTTTGGTTGGGGGAGATACGCAGTATTTT
NA	TRBJ1-5	NA	TRBV30	CAWSEPLGPQHF	TGTGCCTGGAGTGAACCATTAGGGCCCCAGCATTTT
NA	TRBJ1-6	NA	TRBV21-1	CASSKEGLPGRKSPLHF	TGTGCCAGCAGCAAAGAGGGTCTCCCAGGGCGGAAGTCACCCCTCCACTTT
NA	TRBJ2-1	NA	TRBV7-3	CASSFRGFDEQFF	TGTGCCAGCAGCTTCAGGGGTTTCGATGAGCAGTTCTTC